This T cell receptor beta chain comes out of a study of radiation and T cells in renal cell carcinoma. Method: immunoSEQ multiplex PCR; TCRdb's copy keeps in-frame clones and lacks some. Of roughly 100,000 clones in the sample, 86% were seen once. Trimming cost V 4 bases and J 0 bases, with 14 bases left between them. Germline assignment: CDR1 SGHNT and CDR2 YYREEE (reference sequence). The CDR3 loop spans 15 amino acids. Time point described: baseline pretreatment blood. Treatment specified: 15 Gy SBRT to primary tumor, nephrectomy 4 weeks later. After SBRT, blood was collected at 2 and 4 weeks, plus baseline.

This TCR was sampled from a man in his fifties or sixties with renal cell carcinoma. Sequencing was performed on blood, taken from a patient whose treatment included radiotherapy and nephrectomy. The rearrangement links TRBV5-4 to TRBJ2-7, with D perhaps given as TRBD1 or TRBD2 (5 bases each). The chain's CDR3 is CASSPTGTTSYEQYF. CDR3 nucleotides: TGTGCCAGCAGCCCTACCGGGACGACCTCCTACGAGCAGTACTTC. The whole variable domain, remainder taken from reference TRBV5-4 and TRBJ2-7, is ETGVTQSPTHLIKTRGQQVTLRCSSQSGHNTVSWYQQALGQGPQFIFQYYREEENGRGNFPPRFSGLQFPNYSSELNVNALELDDSALYLCASSPTGTTSYEQYFGPGTRLTVT.